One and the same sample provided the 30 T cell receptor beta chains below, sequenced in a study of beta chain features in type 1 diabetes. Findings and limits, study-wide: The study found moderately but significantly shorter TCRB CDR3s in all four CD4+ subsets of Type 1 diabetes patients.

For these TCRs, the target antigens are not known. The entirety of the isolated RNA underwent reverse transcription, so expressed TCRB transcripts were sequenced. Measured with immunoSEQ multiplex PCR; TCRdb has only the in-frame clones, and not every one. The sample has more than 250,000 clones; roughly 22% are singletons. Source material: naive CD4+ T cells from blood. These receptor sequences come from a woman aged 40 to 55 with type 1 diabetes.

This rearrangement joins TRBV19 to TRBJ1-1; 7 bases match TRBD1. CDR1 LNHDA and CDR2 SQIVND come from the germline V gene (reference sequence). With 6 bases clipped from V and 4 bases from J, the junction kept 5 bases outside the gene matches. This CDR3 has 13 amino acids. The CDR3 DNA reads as TGTGCCAGTAGACGACAGGGACTCACTGAAGCTTTCTTT. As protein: CASRRQGLTEAFF.

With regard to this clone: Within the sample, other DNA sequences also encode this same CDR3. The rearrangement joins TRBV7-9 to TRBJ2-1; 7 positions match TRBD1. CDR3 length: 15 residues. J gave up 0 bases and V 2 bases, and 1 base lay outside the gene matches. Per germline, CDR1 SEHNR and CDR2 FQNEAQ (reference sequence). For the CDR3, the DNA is TGTGCCAGCAGCTTACGGGACAGCTCCTACAATGAGCAGTTCTTC. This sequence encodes CASSLRDSSYNEQFF.

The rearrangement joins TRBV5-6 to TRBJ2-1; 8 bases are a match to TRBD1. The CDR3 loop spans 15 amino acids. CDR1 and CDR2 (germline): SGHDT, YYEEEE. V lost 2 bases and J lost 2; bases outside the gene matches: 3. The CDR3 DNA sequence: TGTGCCAGCAGCTTACAGGGGGGCGCCTACAATGAGCAGTTCTTC. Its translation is CASSLQGGAYNEQFF.

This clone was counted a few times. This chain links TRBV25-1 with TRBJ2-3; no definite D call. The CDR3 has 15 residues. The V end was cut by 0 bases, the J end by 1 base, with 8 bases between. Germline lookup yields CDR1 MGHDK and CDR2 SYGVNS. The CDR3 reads CASSEYVRGTDTQYF. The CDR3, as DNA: TGTGCCAGCAGTGAATATGTTCGGGGCACAGATACGCAGTATTTT. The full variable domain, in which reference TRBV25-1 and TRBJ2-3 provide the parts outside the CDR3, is EADIYQTPRYLVIGTGKKITLECSQTMGHDKMYWYQQDPGMELHLIHYSYGVNSTEKGDLSSESTVSRIRTEHFPLTLESARPSHTSQYLCASSEYVRGTDTQYFGPGTRLTVL.

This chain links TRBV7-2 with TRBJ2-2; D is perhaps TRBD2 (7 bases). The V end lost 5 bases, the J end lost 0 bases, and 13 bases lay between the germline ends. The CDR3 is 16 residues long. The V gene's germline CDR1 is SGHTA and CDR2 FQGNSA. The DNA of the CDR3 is TGTGCCAGCAGCCGCGGGGGCGATGCGAACACCGGGGAGCTGTTTTTT. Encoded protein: CASSRGGDANTGELFF. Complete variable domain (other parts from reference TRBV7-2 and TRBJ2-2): GAGVSQSPSNKVTEKGKDVELRCDPISGHTALYWYRQSLGQGLEFLIYFQGNSAPDKSGLPSDRFSAERTGGSVSTLTIQRTQQEDSAVYLCASSRGGDANTGELFFGEGSRLTVL.

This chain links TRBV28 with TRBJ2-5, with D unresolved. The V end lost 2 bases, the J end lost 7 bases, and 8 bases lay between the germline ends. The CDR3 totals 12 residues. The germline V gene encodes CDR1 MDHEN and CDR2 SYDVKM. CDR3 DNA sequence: TGTGCCAGCAGTTTAACATCTGGGACCCAGTACTTC. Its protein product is CASSLTSGTQYF.

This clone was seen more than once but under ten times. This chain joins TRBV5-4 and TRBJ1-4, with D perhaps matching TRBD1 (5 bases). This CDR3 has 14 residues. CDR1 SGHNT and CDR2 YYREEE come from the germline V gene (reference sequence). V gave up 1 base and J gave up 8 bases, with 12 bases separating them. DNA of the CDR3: TGTGCCAGCAGCTTGCAGGGCTCAAGGGAAAAACTGTTTTTT. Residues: CASSLQGSREKLFF.

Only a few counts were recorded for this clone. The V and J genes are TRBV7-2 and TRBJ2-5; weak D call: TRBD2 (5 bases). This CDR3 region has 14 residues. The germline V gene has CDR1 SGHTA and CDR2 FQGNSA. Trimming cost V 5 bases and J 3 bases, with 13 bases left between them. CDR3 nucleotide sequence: TGTGCCAGCAGCCGACAATACGGGGAAGAGACCCAGTACTTC. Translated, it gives CASSRQYGEETQYF.

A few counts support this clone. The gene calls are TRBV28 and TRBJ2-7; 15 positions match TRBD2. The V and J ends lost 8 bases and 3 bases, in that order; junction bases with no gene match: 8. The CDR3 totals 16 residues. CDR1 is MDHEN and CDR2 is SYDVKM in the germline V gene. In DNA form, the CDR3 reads TGTGCCAGCTGGCCCGGACTAGCGGGAGGGAACTACGAGCAGTACTTC. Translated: CASWPGLAGGNYEQYF.

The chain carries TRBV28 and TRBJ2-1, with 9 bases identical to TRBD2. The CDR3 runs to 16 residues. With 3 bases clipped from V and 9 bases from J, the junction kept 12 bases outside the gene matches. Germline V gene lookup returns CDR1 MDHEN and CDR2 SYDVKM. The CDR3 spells CASSFWRGGPNGEQFF. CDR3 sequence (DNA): TGTGCCAGCAGTTTTTGGCGGGGGGGCCCGAATGGTGAGCAGTTCTTC. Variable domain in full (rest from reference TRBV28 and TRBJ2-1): DVKVTQSSRYLVKRTGEKVFLECVQDMDHENMFWYRQDPGLGLRLIYFSYDVKMKEKGDIPEGYSVSREKKERFSLILESASTNQTSMYLCASSFWRGGPNGEQFFGPGTRLTVL.

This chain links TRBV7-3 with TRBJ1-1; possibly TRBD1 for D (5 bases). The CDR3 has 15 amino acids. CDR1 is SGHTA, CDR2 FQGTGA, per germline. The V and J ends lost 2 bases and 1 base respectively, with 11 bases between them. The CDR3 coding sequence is TGTGCCAGCAGCTTAGGCGGGACGGGGAACACTGAAGCTTTCTTT. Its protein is CASSLGGTGNTEAFF. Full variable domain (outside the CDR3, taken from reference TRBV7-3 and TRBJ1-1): GAGVSQTPSNKVTEKGKYVELRCDPISGHTALYWYRQSLGQGPEFLIYFQGTGAADDSGLPNDRFFAVRPEGSVSTLKIQRTERGDSAVYLCASSLGGTGNTEAFFGQGTRLTVV.

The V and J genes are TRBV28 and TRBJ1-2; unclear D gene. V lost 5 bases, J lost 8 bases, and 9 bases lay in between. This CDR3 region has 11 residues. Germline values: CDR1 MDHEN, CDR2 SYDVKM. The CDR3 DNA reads TGTGCCAGCAGTAGACGCGGGGGCTACACCTTC. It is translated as CASSRRGGYTF.

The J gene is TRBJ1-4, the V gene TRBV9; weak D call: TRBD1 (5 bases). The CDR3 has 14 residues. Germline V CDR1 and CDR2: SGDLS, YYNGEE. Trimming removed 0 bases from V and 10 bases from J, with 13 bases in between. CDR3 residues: CASSVGHGQGKLFF. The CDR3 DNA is TGTGCCAGCAGCGTAGGACACGGCCAGGGAAAACTGTTTTTT. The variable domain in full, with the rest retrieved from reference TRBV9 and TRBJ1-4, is DSGVTQTPKHLITATGQRVTLRCSPRSGDLSVYWYQQSLDQGLQFLIQYYNGEERAKGNILERFSAQQFPDLHSELNLSSLELGDSALYFCASSVGHGQGKLFFGSGTQLSVL.

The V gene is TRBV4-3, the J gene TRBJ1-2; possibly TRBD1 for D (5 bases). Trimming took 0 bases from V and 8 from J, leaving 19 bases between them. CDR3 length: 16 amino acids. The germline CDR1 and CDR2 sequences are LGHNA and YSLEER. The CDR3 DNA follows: TGCGCCAGCAGCCAAGAGGGCTCAGGGCTGTTAGTGGGCTACACCTTC. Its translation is CASSQEGSGLLVGYTF.

CDR3 sequence reads: CASSLARTRTEQFF. The CDR3 DNA is TGTGCCAGCAGCTTAGCTCGGACTAGGACTGAGCAGTTCTTC. This rearrangement joins TRBV7-2 to TRBJ2-1; 7 bases are shared with TRBD2. The germline CDR1 and CDR2 sequences are SGHTA and FQGNSA. Trimming took 0 bases from V and 9 from J; bases not matched to a gene: 5. CDR3 size: 14 residues.

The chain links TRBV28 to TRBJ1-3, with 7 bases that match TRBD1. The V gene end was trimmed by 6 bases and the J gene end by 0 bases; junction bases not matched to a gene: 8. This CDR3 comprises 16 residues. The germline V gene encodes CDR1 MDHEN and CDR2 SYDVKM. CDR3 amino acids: CASRQQGSSSGNTIYF. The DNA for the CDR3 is TGTGCCAGCAGGCAACAGGGGTCGAGCTCTGGAAACACCATATATTTT.

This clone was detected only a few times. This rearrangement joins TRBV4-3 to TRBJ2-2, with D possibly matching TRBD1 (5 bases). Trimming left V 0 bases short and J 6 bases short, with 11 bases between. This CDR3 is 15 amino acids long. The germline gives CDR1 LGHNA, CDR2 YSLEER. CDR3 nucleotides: TGCGCCAGCAGCCAAGAGTCAGGGTATTCCGGGGAGCTGTTTTTT. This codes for CASSQESGYSGELFF.

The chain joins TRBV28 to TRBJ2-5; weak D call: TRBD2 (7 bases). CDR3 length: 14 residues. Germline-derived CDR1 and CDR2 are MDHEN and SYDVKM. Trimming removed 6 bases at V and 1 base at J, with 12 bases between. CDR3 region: CASRMGGAQETQYF. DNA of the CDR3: TGTGCCAGCAGGATGGGGGGGGCCCAAGAGACCCAGTACTTC.

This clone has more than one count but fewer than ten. The CDR3 sequence: CASSPGTAINEQFF. CDR3 DNA: TGTGCCAGCAGCCCCGGGACAGCGATTAATGAGCAGTTCTTC. The gene calls are TRBV5-4 and TRBJ2-1, with 7 nucleotides matching TRBD1. There are 14 residues in the CDR3. Germline lookup yields CDR1 SGHNT and CDR2 YYREEE (reference sequence). The V gene end was trimmed by 4 bases and the J gene end by 7 bases; junction bases not matched to a gene: 8.

CDR3 DNA sequence: TGCGCCAGCAGCTTGAGGGACAGGGGGCCGGTTGCTAACTATGGCTACACCTTC. Translating it yields CASSLRDRGPVANYGYTF. J is TRBJ1-2 and V is TRBV5-1; TRBD1 aligns across 12 bases. The CDR3 totals 18 residues. CDR1 SGHRS and CDR2 YFSETQ come from the germline V gene. J was trimmed by 0 bases and V by 1 base; bases with no gene match: 7. The full variable domain, in which reference TRBV5-1 and TRBJ1-2 provide the parts outside the CDR3, is KAGVTQTPRYLIKTRGQQVTLSCSPISGHRSVSWYQQTPGQGLQFLFEYFSETQRNKGNFPGRFSGRQFSNSRSEMNVSTLELGDSALYLCASSLRDRGPVANYGYTFGSGTRLTVV.

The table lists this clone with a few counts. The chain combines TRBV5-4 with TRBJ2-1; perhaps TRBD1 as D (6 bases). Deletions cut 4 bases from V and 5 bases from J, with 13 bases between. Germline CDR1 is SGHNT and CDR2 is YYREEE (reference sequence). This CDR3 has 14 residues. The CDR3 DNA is TGTGCCAGCAGCAGTACCGGGACACACAATGAGCAGTTCTTC. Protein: CASSSTGTHNEQFF.

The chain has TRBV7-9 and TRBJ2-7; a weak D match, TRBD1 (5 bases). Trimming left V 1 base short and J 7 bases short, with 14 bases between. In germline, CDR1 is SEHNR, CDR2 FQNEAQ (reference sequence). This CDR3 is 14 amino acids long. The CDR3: CASSLEEPGPEQYF. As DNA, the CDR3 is TGTGCCAGCAGCTTAGAGGAGCCAGGGCCGGAGCAGTACTTC.

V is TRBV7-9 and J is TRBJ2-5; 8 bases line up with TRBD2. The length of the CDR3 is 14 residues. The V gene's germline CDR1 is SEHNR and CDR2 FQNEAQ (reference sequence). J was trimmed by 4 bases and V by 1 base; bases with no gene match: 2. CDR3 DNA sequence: TGTGCCAGCAGCTTAGTTCGGGGGGGAGAGACCCAGTACTTC. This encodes CASSLVRGGETQYF.

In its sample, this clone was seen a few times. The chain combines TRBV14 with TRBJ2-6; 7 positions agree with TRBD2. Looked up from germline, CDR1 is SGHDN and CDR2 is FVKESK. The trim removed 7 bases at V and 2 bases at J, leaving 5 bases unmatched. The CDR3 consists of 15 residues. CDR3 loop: CASTPGGAGANVLTF. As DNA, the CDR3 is TGTGCCAGCACACCTGGGGGGGCTGGGGCCAACGTCCTGACTTTC. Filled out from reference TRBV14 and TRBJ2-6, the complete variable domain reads EAGVTQFPSHSVIEKGQTVTLRCDPISGHDNLYWYRRVMGKEIKFLLHFVKESKQDESGMPNNRFLAERTGGTYSTLKVQPAELEDSGVYFCASTPGGAGANVLTFGAGSRLTVL.

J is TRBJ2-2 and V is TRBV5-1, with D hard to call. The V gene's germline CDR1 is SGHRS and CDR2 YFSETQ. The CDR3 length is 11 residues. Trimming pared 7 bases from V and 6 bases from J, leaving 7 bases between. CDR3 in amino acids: CASSLPGELFF. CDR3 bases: TGCGCCAGCTCTCTCCCCGGGGAGCTGTTTTTT.

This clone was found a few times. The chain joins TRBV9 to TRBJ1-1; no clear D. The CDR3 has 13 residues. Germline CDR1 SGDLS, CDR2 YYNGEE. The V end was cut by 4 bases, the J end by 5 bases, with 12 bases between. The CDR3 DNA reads TGTGCCAGCAGCTGGGTAGAGAGGACTGAAGCTTTCTTT. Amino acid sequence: CASSWVERTEAFF.

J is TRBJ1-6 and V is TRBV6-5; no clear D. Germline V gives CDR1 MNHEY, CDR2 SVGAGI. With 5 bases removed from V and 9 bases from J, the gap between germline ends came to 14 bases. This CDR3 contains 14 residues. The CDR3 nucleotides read TGTGCCAGCAGTCAGGACTCAACACGTTCACCCCTCCACTTT. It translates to CASSQDSTRSPLHF.

The CDR3 coding sequence is TGTGCCAGCAGTAGCCCCTATGGCTACACCTTC. Protein: CASSSPYGYTF. The rearrangement links TRBV2 to TRBJ1-2; D gene uncertain. Germline V lookup: CDR1 SNHLY, CDR2 FYNNEI. The V and J ends lost 5 bases and 4 bases respectively, with 5 bases between them. CDR3 length equals 11 residues.

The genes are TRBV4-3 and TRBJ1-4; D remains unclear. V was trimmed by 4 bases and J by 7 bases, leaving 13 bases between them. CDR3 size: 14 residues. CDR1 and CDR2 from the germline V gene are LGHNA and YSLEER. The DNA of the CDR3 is TGCGCCAGCAGCCTCCGATTGGCAGGTGAAAAACTGTTTTTT. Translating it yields CASSLRLAGEKLFF.

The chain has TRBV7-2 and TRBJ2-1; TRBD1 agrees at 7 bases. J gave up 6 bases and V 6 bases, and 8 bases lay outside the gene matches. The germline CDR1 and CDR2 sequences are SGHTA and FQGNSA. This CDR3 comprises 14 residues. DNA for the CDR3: TGTGCCAGCAGGCCCGACCGGGACAGCAATGAGCAGTTCTTC. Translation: CASRPDRDSNEQFF.